The next 28 T cell receptor beta chains were all read from a single sample in a study of shared clonotypes between healthy human individuals. Clones were sequenced by immunoSEQ multiplex PCR, and TCRdb holds only the in-frame ones, with some missing. The data show hundreds of thousands of clones, more than 95% seen once. What was sequenced was naive CD4+ T cells sorted from blood. The subset here: CD45RA+ positively selected. The source of these receptors is a woman aged 25-40 years in good health.

The J gene is TRBJ2-1, the V gene TRBV20-1, with a weak D call TRBD1 (6 bases). The V gene's germline CDR1 is DFQATT and CDR2 SNEGSKA (reference sequence). The CDR3 has 11 residues. The ends were cut back, 6 bases at V and 12 bases at J, with 15 bases in the middle. The CDR3 DNA sequence: TGCAGTGCCAAGAGGGGACACCCGCAGTTCTTC. This codes for CSAKRGHPQFF.

The chain recombines TRBV28 with TRBJ2-7; unclear D gene. The V gene's germline CDR1 is MDHEN and CDR2 SYDVKM. Trimming stripped 1 base from V and 2 bases from J, with 15 bases between. The CDR3 sequence is 16 residues long. CDR3 residues: CASSLSLRKSTYEQYF. CDR3 coding DNA: TGTGCCAGCAGTTTATCATTGAGGAAAAGTACCTACGAGCAGTACTTC. The entire variable domain, with the rest obtained from reference TRBV28 and TRBJ2-7, is as follows: DVKVTQSSRYLVKRTGEKVFLECVQDMDHENMFWYRQDPGLGLRLIYFSYDVKMKEKGDIPEGYSVSREKKERFSLILESASTNQTSMYLCASSLSLRKSTYEQYFGPGTRLTVT.

The V and J genes are TRBV5-5 and TRBJ1-4; TRBD1 agrees at 8 bases. The CDR3 has 13 amino acids. Germline-derived CDR1 and CDR2 are SGHKS and YYEKEE (reference sequence). Germline trimming cut 4 bases from V and 5 bases from J; bases unmatched to any gene: 1. The CDR3 DNA reads as TGTGCCAGCAGCGGGGACAGGAATGAAAAACTGTTTTTT. Translated, it gives CASSGDRNEKLFF.

The J gene is TRBJ2-2, the V gene TRBV6-5; D remains ambiguous. V was pared by 0 bases and J by 9 bases, with 11 bases between. The germline gives CDR1 MNHEY, CDR2 SVGAGI. The CDR3 has 14 residues. CDR3 in DNA: TGTGCCAGCAGTTACTCAATGATGGTGCGGGAGCTGTTTTTT. As protein: CASSYSMMVRELFF.

The chain is built from TRBV14 and TRBJ1-2; 8 bases line up with TRBD1. Germline trimming cut 4 bases from V and 6 bases from J; bases unmatched to any gene: 7. This CDR3 is 14 amino acids long. Germline V lookup: CDR1 SGHDN, CDR2 FVKESK. CDR3 sequence: CASSRGVRGHGYTF. The CDR3 region has the DNA TGTGCCAGCAGCCGAGGGGTCAGGGGGCATGGCTACACCTTC.

This chain joins TRBV6-5 and TRBJ1-2, with a tentative D call TRBD1 (6 bases). The CDR3 spans 13 residues. The germline CDR1 and CDR2 sequences are MNHEY and SVGAGI. Trimming took 6 bases from V and 4 from J, leaving 12 bases between them. This CDR3 is CASRSTGFYGYTF. Here the CDR3 DNA reads TGTGCCAGCAGATCTACAGGGTTCTATGGCTACACCTTC.

The chain couples TRBV6-5 to TRBJ2-7; D possibly matches TRBD1 or TRBD2 (5 bases each). The V and J ends lost 4 bases and 0 bases respectively, with 13 bases between them. CDR3 length: 15 residues. The germline gives CDR1 MNHEY, CDR2 SVGAGI. The CDR3 loop is CASSSLGTVSYEQYF. CDR3 sequence (DNA): TGTGCCAGCAGTTCCTTGGGGACGGTCTCCTACGAGCAGTACTTC.

The chain employs TRBV19 and TRBJ2-5; 14 bases line up with TRBD2. After removal of 4 bases from V and 4 bases from J, the junction contained 2 bases not matched to a gene. There are 15 residues in the CDR3. The germline gives CDR1 LNHDA, CDR2 SQIVND (reference sequence). The CDR3 DNA follows: TGTGCCAGTAGTAGAGGGACTAGCGGGAGAGAGACCCAGTACTTC. Its protein is CASSRGTSGRETQYF.

The chain joins TRBV27 to TRBJ2-5; D is possibly TRBD1 (5 bases). Trimming stripped 3 bases from V and 5 bases from J, with 13 bases between. CDR1 is MNHEY, CDR2 SMNVEV, per germline (reference sequence). The CDR3 runs 14 residues. In DNA form, the CDR3 reads TGTGCCAGCAGTTTTGCGCAGGGTGTGGAGACCCAGTACTTC. This translates into CASSFAQGVETQYF.

The chain uses TRBV2 and TRBJ2-7, with D perhaps matching TRBD1 (6 bases). The CDR3 runs 14 residues. The ends were cut back, 9 bases at V and 0 bases at J, with 15 bases in the middle. The germline gives CDR1 SNHLY, CDR2 FYNNEI. The chain's CDR3 is CASNRDIISYEQYF. CDR3 nucleotide sequence: TGTGCCAGTAACAGGGACATCATCTCCTACGAGCAGTACTTC.

The sample holds one count of this clone. The chain has TRBV29-1 and TRBJ2-5, with D possibly matching TRBD2 (6 bases). Germline CDR1 is SQVTM and CDR2 is ANQGSEA. The CDR3 has 13 amino acids. V shed 7 bases and J shed 5 bases, with 17 bases lying between them. The CDR3 reads CSASLGGFETQYF. DNA for the CDR3: TGCAGCGCCTCCCTGGGGGGATTCGAGACCCAGTACTTC. The full variable domain, with the rest looked up from reference TRBV29-1 and TRBJ2-5, is SAVISQKPSRDICQRGTSLTIQCQVDSQVTMMFWYRQQPGQSLTLIATANQGSEATYESGFVIDKFPISRPNLTFSTLTVSNMSPEDSSIYLCSASLGGFETQYFGPGTRLLVL.

The CDR3 here is CASSARPNTEAFF. As DNA, the CDR3 is TGTGCCAGCAGCGCCCGGCCTAACACTGAAGCTTTCTTT. The rearrangement links TRBV11-1 to TRBJ1-1; no reliable D call. The germline V gene encodes CDR1 SGHAT and CDR2 FQDESV (reference sequence). CDR3 length equals 13 residues. With 5 bases removed from V and 2 bases from J, the gap between germline ends came to 9 bases.

The chain uses TRBV6-1 and TRBJ2-1, with 14 nucleotides matching TRBD2. This CDR3 has 16 amino acids. The V and J ends lost 4 bases and 7 bases, in that order; junction bases with no gene match: 6. The V gene's germline CDR1 is MNHNS and CDR2 SASEGT. This CDR3 is CASSGLAGGQVNEQFF. CDR3 DNA: TGTGCCAGCAGTGGACTAGCGGGAGGGCAAGTTAATGAGCAGTTCTTC.

This clone was observed once. The J gene is TRBJ2-3, the V gene TRBV9; a possible D gene is TRBD2 (6 bases). Trimming removed 1 base from V and 4 bases from J, with 13 bases in between. CDR1 is SGDLS, CDR2 YYNGEE, per germline. The CDR3 is made up of 15 amino acids. In nucleotides, the CDR3 is TGTGCCAGCAGCGTATGGTGGAGGGCCTCAGATACGCAGTATTTT. It encodes CASSVWWRASDTQYF. Filled out from reference TRBV9 and TRBJ2-3, the complete variable domain reads DSGVTQTPKHLITATGQRVTLRCSPRSGDLSVYWYQQSLDQGLQFLIQYYNGEERAKGNILERFSAQQFPDLHSELNLSSLELGDSALYFCASSVWWRASDTQYFGPGTRLTVL.

The V call is TRBV29-1, the J call TRBJ2-2; D not certain. The ends were cut back, 4 bases at V and 2 bases at J, with 14 bases in the middle. The CDR3 is 15 amino acids. CDR1 is SQVTM and CDR2 is ANQGSEA in the germline V gene. The CDR3 DNA reads TGCAGCGTTGTTCCGGGTCCACCTAACACCGGGGAGCTGTTTTTT. It encodes CSVVPGPPNTGELFF.

V gene TRBV18 combines with J gene TRBJ2-7, with TRBD1 matching over 10 bases. The CDR3 loop spans 13 amino acids. J was trimmed by 5 bases and V by 3 bases; bases with no gene match: 1. Germline V gene lookup returns CDR1 KGHSH and CDR2 LQKENI. CDR3 in DNA: TGTGCCAGCTCACCGACAGGGGGCAACGAGCAGTACTTC. Translated, it gives CASSPTGGNEQYF. The full variable domain, its missing parts supplied by reference TRBV18 and TRBJ2-7, is NAGVMQNPRHLVRRRGQEARLRCSPMKGHSHVYWYRQLPEEGLKFMVYLQKENIIDESGMPKERFSAEFPKEGPSILRIQQVVRGDSAAYFCASSPTGGNEQYFGPGTRLTVT.

This clone was recorded only once. V gene TRBV5-1 combines with J gene TRBJ2-1, with D tentatively TRBD1 or TRBD2 (6 bases each). The germline V gene has CDR1 SGHRS and CDR2 YFSETQ. This CDR3 is built from 15 residues. The V and J ends lost 4 bases and 5 bases respectively, with 16 bases between them. The CDR3 bases are TGCGCCAGCAGCCAGGGTGGGGGGCACCACAATGAGCAGTTCTTC. Translated, it gives CASSQGGGHHNEQFF.

A single count supports this clone. The gene calls are TRBV7-2 and TRBJ2-7, with unresolved D. Germline-derived CDR1 and CDR2 are SGHTA and FQGNSA. The CDR3 covers 13 residues. V was shortened by 1 base and J by 1 base, with 5 bases between the two germline ends. The CDR3 sequence: CASSLVQSYEQYF. The CDR3 coding sequence is TGTGCCAGCAGCTTAGTACAGTCCTACGAGCAGTACTTC.

The chain employs TRBV29-1 and TRBJ2-7, with D perhaps assigned TRBD1 or TRBD2 (6 bases each). The V and J ends lost 6 bases and 5 bases respectively, with 14 bases between them. Per the germline V gene, CDR1 is SQVTM and CDR2 is ANQGSEA. The CDR3 runs to 12 residues. The CDR3 protein is CSVLSGADEQYF. CDR3 in DNA: TGCAGCGTCCTTTCGGGGGCCGACGAGCAGTACTTC.

This chain joins TRBV7-2 and TRBJ2-1; 11 bases align to TRBD2. The CDR3 spans 17 residues. J gave up 0 bases and V 5 bases, and 6 bases lay outside the gene matches. The germline gives CDR1 SGHTA, CDR2 FQGNSA. CDR3 in DNA: TGTGCCAGCAGCCTCAAGACTAGCGGGATCTCCTACAATGAGCAGTTCTTC. It specifies CASSLKTSGISYNEQFF.

The V call is TRBV7-9, the J call TRBJ2-7; 8 positions match TRBD2. Germline CDR1 and CDR2: SEHNR and FQNEAQ (reference sequence). V lost 1 base, J lost 2 bases, and 7 bases stayed unmatched. The CDR3 runs 16 residues. The CDR3 bases are TGTGCCAGCAGCTTAGTAGGCGGGAGGAACACCTACGAGCAGTACTTC. Translated, it gives CASSLVGGRNTYEQYF.

The V gene is TRBV14, the J gene TRBJ2-5; D is possibly TRBD2 (6 bases). The V and J ends lost 5 bases and 4 bases respectively, with 11 bases between them. CDR1 is SGHDN and CDR2 is FVKESK in the germline V gene. The CDR3 is made up of 13 amino acids. CDR3 DNA: TGTGCCAGCAGCAAGGGACTCCCAGAGACCCAGTACTTC. Translating it yields CASSKGLPETQYF.

This chain links TRBV19 with TRBJ2-4; 7 bases map to TRBD2. The germline V gene has CDR1 LNHDA and CDR2 SQIVND (reference sequence). The CDR3 is 14 amino acids. The ends lost 4 bases at V and 3 bases at J; junction bases unmatched: 3. The chain's CDR3 is CASSRAGDKNIQYF. In DNA, the CDR3 is TGTGCCAGTAGTAGGGCGGGGGACAAAAACATTCAGTACTTC.

The rearrangement joins TRBV6-5 to TRBJ2-2; D is undetermined. The CDR3 has 15 amino acids. Germline V lookup: CDR1 MNHEY, CDR2 SVGAGI. V shed 0 bases and J shed 7 bases, with 12 bases lying between them. This CDR3 reads CASSYSGGLDGELFF. In DNA, the CDR3 is TGTGCCAGCAGTTACTCGGGTGGATTAGACGGGGAGCTGTTTTTT.

The chain carries TRBV7-6 and TRBJ2-2; D is possibly TRBD1 or TRBD2 (5 bases each). This CDR3 has 13 residues. V was pared by 4 bases and J by 4 bases, with 7 bases between. Germline CDR1 SGHVS, CDR2 FNYEAQ. Written as DNA, the CDR3 is TGTGCCAGCAGCTCCGGGACCACCGGGGAGCTGTTTTTT. It is translated as CASSSGTTGELFF.

The V and J genes are TRBV5-1 and TRBJ2-4; TRBD2 agrees at 7 bases. V was clipped by 1 base and J by 4 bases; unmatched bases: 5. Germline-derived CDR1 and CDR2 are SGHRS and YFSETQ. The CDR3 is made up of 15 amino acids. The CDR3 is CASSLTLGGKNIQYF. Written as DNA, the CDR3 is TGCGCCAGCAGCTTGACACTCGGGGGGAAAAACATTCAGTACTTC.

This clone was observed once. The genes are TRBV19 and TRBJ2-7; 9 bases align to TRBD1. Germline V gene lookup returns CDR1 LNHDA and CDR2 SQIVND (reference sequence). CDR3 length: 16 amino acids. The J segment lost 5 bases and the V segment lost 4 bases, leaving 12 bases of the junction unmatched. The CDR3 loop reads CASSTLTGTGRNEQYF. CDR3 nucleotides: TGTGCCAGTAGTACCCTCACCGGGACAGGGAGGAACGAGCAGTACTTC. The whole variable domain, filled in from reference TRBV19 and TRBJ2-7, reads DGGITQSPKYLFRKEGQNVTLSCEQNLNHDAMYWYRQDPGQGLRLIYYSQIVNDFQKGDIAEGYSVSREKKESFPLTVTSAQKNPTAFYLCASSTLTGTGRNEQYFGPGTRLTVT.

With regard to this clone: Other DNA sequences from this sample encode an identical CDR3 as well. The V gene is TRBV5-1, the J gene TRBJ2-3; D is uncertain. V was trimmed by 2 bases and J by 0 bases, leaving 10 bases between them. CDR3 length: 15 amino acids. Germline V gives CDR1 SGHRS, CDR2 YFSETQ. CDR3 sequence: CASSFSGSSTDTQYF. CDR3 DNA sequence: TGCGCCAGCAGCTTCTCTGGTTCTAGCACAGATACGCAGTATTTT.